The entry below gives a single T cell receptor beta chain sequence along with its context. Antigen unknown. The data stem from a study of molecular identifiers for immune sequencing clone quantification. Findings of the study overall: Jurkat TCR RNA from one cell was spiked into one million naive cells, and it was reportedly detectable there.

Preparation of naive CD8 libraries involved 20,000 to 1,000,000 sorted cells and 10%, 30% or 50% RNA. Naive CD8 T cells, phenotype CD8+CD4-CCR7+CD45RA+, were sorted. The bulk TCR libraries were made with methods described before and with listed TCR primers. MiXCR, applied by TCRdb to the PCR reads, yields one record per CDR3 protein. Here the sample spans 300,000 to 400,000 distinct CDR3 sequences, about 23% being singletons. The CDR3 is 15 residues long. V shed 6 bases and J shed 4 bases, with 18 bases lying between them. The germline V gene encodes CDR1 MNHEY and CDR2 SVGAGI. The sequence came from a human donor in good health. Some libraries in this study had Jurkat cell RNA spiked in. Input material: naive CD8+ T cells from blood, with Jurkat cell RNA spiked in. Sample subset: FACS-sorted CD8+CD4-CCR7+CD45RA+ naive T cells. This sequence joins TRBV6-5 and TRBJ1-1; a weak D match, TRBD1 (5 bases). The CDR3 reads CASSPGAGWATEAFF. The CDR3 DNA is TGTGCCAGCAGCCCCGGGGCAGGTTGGGCCACTGAAGCTTTCTTT.